One and the same sample provided the 25 T cell receptor beta chains below, sequenced in a study of blood T cell repertoires in COVID-19. TCRdb's copy holds only in-frame clones and misses some; the assay was immunoSEQ multiplex PCR. The table has approximately 400,000 clones, around 87% seen once. What was sequenced was PBMCs or T cells enriched from blood (not recorded which). The receptor source for this set is a man under 40 who had recovered from COVID-19.

The gene calls are TRBV5-1 and TRBJ2-3; D call uncertain. The CDR3 covers 14 residues. Germline V CDR1 and CDR2: SGHRS, YFSETQ. Trimming removed 5 bases at V and 6 bases at J, with 16 bases between. The CDR3 spells CASSYGRGMDTQYF. CDR3 coding DNA: TGCGCCAGCAGTTATGGCCGCGGTATGGATACGCAGTATTTT.

The chain joins TRBV19 to TRBJ1-6; the match to TRBD1 covers 8 bases. The germline V gene has CDR1 LNHDA and CDR2 SQIVND (reference sequence). J was trimmed by 9 bases and V by 3 bases; bases with no gene match: 4. The CDR3 is 14 amino acids. CDR3 sequence: CASSMQGAFSPLHF. In nucleotides, the CDR3 is TGTGCCAGTAGTATGCAGGGGGCCTTTTCACCCCTCCACTTT.

The chain joins TRBV7-3 to TRBJ2-3; 8 positions match TRBD1. CDR3 length: 16 amino acids. Trimming at V came to 4 bases and at J to 6 bases, leaving 12 bases not matched to a gene. Germline V gene data show CDR1 as SGHTA and CDR2 as FQGTGA. This CDR3 is CASSSRPRQGLDTQYF. CDR3 DNA: TGTGCCAGCAGCTCGCGGCCTAGACAGGGGTTGGATACGCAGTATTTT.

The V and J genes are TRBV7-2 and TRBJ2-7; 7 positions agree with TRBD1. The J segment lost 1 base and the V segment lost 5 bases, leaving 5 bases of the junction unmatched. In germline, CDR1 is SGHTA, CDR2 FQGNSA. This CDR3 is built from 14 residues. This chain's CDR3 is CASSPLTGSYEQYF. The CDR3 DNA is TGTGCCAGCAGCCCTCTGACAGGGTCCTACGAGCAGTACTTC.

This chain uses TRBV19 with TRBJ1-2; a weak D match, TRBD1 (5 bases). The V end lost 7 bases, the J end lost 1 base, and 13 bases lay between the germline ends. The CDR3 length is 14 residues. The germline V gene encodes CDR1 LNHDA and CDR2 SQIVND (reference sequence). In DNA, the CDR3 is TGTGCCAGTACGGACAATCTATATAACTATGGCTACACCTTC. Encoded protein: CASTDNLYNYGYTF.

V usage is TRBV5-5 and J usage is TRBJ1-5, with 7 bases fitting TRBD1. After removal of 1 base from V and 9 bases from J, the junction contained 7 bases not matched to a gene. The CDR3 has 14 residues. The germline V gene has CDR1 SGHKS and CDR2 YYEKEE (reference sequence). In DNA form, the CDR3 reads TGTGCCAGCAGCTTGCAGGGGGTTGCTCCGCCCCAGCATTTT. Its translation is CASSLQGVAPPQHF.

The chain recombines TRBV18 with TRBJ1-1, with 7 bases lining up with TRBD1. The CDR3 totals 13 residues. In germline, CDR1 is KGHSH, CDR2 LQKENI. J lost 7 bases, V lost 3 bases, and 5 bases had no gene match. CDR3 sequence reads: CASSPKTGNEAFF. In DNA, the CDR3 is TGTGCCAGCTCACCGAAGACAGGGAATGAAGCTTTCTTT.

This chain uses TRBV4-3 with TRBJ2-1, with TRBD2 identical over 12 bases. The germline gives CDR1 LGHNA, CDR2 YSLEER. This CDR3 region has 17 residues. Trimming took 0 bases from V and 5 from J; bases not matched to a gene: 5. CDR3 bases: TGCGCCAGCAGCCAAGATCTCCTAGCGGGGGGGGACAATGAGCAGTTCTTC. This codes for CASSQDLLAGGDNEQFF.

The J gene is TRBJ1-2, the V gene TRBV7-9; 7 nucleotides line up with TRBD1. CDR1 and CDR2 (germline): SEHNR, FQNEAQ (reference sequence). The CDR3 covers 15 residues. After removal of 8 bases from V and 4 bases from J, the junction contained 13 bases not matched to a gene. The CDR3 region is CASEIPGTAFYGYTF. DNA of the CDR3: TGTGCCAGCGAAATCCCAGGGACAGCCTTCTATGGCTACACCTTC.

The chain recombines TRBV4-2 with TRBJ1-6; no reliable D call. The germline gives CDR1 LGHNA, CDR2 YNFKEQ. The V end was cut by 1 base, the J end by 0 bases, with 7 bases between. The CDR3 extends over 16 amino acids. The CDR3 region has the DNA TGTGCCAGCAGCCAAGGTTGGAGCTCCTATAATTCACCCCTCCACTTT. Its protein is CASSQGWSSYNSPLHF.

The V gene is TRBV13, the J gene TRBJ1-1, with 7 bases that match TRBD1. After removal of 3 bases from V and 4 bases from J, the junction contained 2 bases not matched to a gene. CDR3 size: 13 residues. Per germline, CDR1 PRHDT and CDR2 FYEKMQ (reference sequence). CDR3 sequence (DNA): TGTGCCAGCAGCTTGGGACAGTTCACTGAAGCTTTCTTT. This gives the protein CASSLGQFTEAFF.

The J gene is TRBJ2-7, the V gene TRBV18; D gene uncertain. Looked up from germline, CDR1 is KGHSH and CDR2 is LQKENI. The length of the CDR3 is 13 residues. V lost 2 bases to trimming and J lost 3 bases, with 8 bases between them. CDR3 coding DNA: TGTGCCAGCTCACCAAGAGCCGGCTACGAGCAGTACTTC. It specifies CASSPRAGYEQYF.

The J gene is TRBJ2-2, the V gene TRBV30; D gene ambiguous. CDR3 length: 13 residues. V was trimmed by 3 bases and J by 0 bases, leaving 5 bases between them. Germline V CDR1 and CDR2: GTSNPN, SVGIG (reference sequence). The CDR3 is CAWRLANTGELFF. CDR3 nucleotide sequence: TGTGCCTGGAGGTTAGCGAACACCGGGGAGCTGTTTTTT. The whole variable domain, remainder taken from reference TRBV30 and TRBJ2-2, is SQTIHQWPATLVQPVGSPLSLECTVEGTSNPNLYWYRQAAGRGLQLLFYSVGIGQISSEVPQNLSASRPQDRQFILSSKKLLLSDSGFYLCAWRLANTGELFFGEGSRLTVL.

The J gene is TRBJ1-1, the V gene TRBV6-5, with D unclear. The germline V and J ends were trimmed by 4 bases and 4 bases, with 13 bases remaining between them. CDR1 and CDR2 from the germline V gene are MNHEY and SVGAGI. The CDR3 is made up of 14 amino acids. This CDR3 reads CASSLRPVGTEAFF. CDR3 DNA sequence: TGTGCCAGCAGTTTGAGGCCGGTGGGCACTGAAGCTTTCTTT.

The chain has TRBV9 and TRBJ2-2; TRBD1 is a possible D gene (5 bases). Germline CDR1 SGDLS, CDR2 YYNGEE. The CDR3 runs 14 residues. V lost 1 base, J lost 4 bases, and 8 bases lay in between. CDR3 amino acids: CASSVQGFTGELFF. The CDR3 DNA reads TGTGCCAGCAGCGTACAGGGTTTCACCGGGGAGCTGTTTTTT. Complete variable domain (other parts from reference TRBV9 and TRBJ2-2): DSGVTQTPKHLITATGQRVTLRCSPRSGDLSVYWYQQSLDQGLQFLIQYYNGEERAKGNILERFSAQQFPDLHSELNLSSLELGDSALYFCASSVQGFTGELFFGEGSRLTVL.

The chain is built from TRBV5-1 and TRBJ2-7, with D unclear. The CDR3 is 12 residues long. The V gene lost 0 bases and the J gene lost 5 bases, with 6 bases spanning the gap. CDR1 and CDR2 (germline): SGHRS, YFSETQ. The CDR3 DNA reads TGCGCCAGCAGCTTGGTCTCAGACGAGCAGTACTTC. It translates to CASSLVSDEQYF.

This clone was counted only a few times. The V call is TRBV2, the J call TRBJ2-7, with a tentative D call TRBD2 (5 bases). Germline V CDR1 and CDR2: SNHLY, FYNNEI. V lost 6 bases and J 5 bases, leaving 26 bases between the germline ends. The CDR3 spans 17 residues. The CDR3 reads CASSPLGGLRLENEQYF. CDR3 nucleotides: TGTGCCAGCAGCCCTCTCGGTGGACTGCGCCTCGAAAACGAGCAGTACTTC.

The chain is built from TRBV6-1 and TRBJ1-2, with 9 bases lining up with TRBD1. Germline V lookup: CDR1 MNHNS, CDR2 SASEGT. The CDR3 totals 14 residues. The V segment lost 5 bases and the J segment 7 bases; nucleotides outside the gene matches: 8. For the CDR3, the DNA is TGTGCCAGCAGTCCGGGACAGGGACGACCTGGCTACACCTTC. As protein: CASSPGQGRPGYTF.

The rearrangement uses TRBV7-2 and TRBJ2-1; TRBD1 matches 7 bases. The CDR3 has 14 amino acids. From germline, CDR1 is SGHTA and CDR2 FQGNSA. Trimming cost V 3 bases and J 7 bases; bases outside gene matches: 6. The CDR3 here is CASSFRDRGNEQFF. In DNA form, the CDR3 reads TGTGCCAGCAGCTTCCGGGACAGAGGGAATGAGCAGTTCTTC. Based on the CDR3 plus reference TRBV7-2 and TRBJ2-1, the full variable domain is GAGVSQSPSNKVTEKGKDVELRCDPISGHTALYWYRQSLGQGLEFLIYFQGNSAPDKSGLPSDRFSAERTGGSVSTLTIQRTQQEDSAVYLCASSFRDRGNEQFFGPGTRLTVL.

The chain links TRBV13 to TRBJ1-1; the match to TRBD1 covers 10 bases. CDR1 is PRHDT and CDR2 is FYEKMQ in the germline V gene (reference sequence). Losses at the gene ends were 0 bases for V and 10 bases for J; bases not matched to a gene: 11. This CDR3 comprises 16 residues. The CDR3 loop reads CASSLGIGQGGLRAFF. CDR3 DNA sequence: TGTGCCAGCAGCTTAGGGATCGGACAGGGGGGTCTGAGAGCTTTCTTT.

The V call is TRBV6-1, the J call TRBJ2-1; the D gene is possibly TRBD2 (5 bases). The CDR3 covers 12 residues. Per the germline V gene, CDR1 is MNHNS and CDR2 is SASEGT. The V end lost 3 bases, the J end lost 12 bases, and 12 bases lay between the germline ends. The CDR3 DNA is TGTGCCAGCAGTGATCCCCCCGAGGGGCAGTTCTTC. Translating gives CASSDPPEGQFF.

V usage is TRBV9 and J usage is TRBJ1-4; 7 bases map to TRBD1. The V and J ends lost 0 bases and 4 bases, in that order; junction bases with no gene match: 3. The V gene's germline CDR1 is SGDLS and CDR2 YYNGEE. The CDR3 covers 15 residues. The CDR3, as DNA: TGTGCCAGCAGCGTAGGGCAGGGGGGTAATGAAAAACTGTTTTTT. This translates into CASSVGQGGNEKLFF. Using reference TRBV9 and TRBJ1-4 for the parts outside the CDR3, the full variable domain is DSGVTQTPKHLITATGQRVTLRCSPRSGDLSVYWYQQSLDQGLQFLIQYYNGEERAKGNILERFSAQQFPDLHSELNLSSLELGDSALYFCASSVGQGGNEKLFFGSGTQLSVL.

This clone was observed once. The V call is TRBV19, the J call TRBJ2-3; D is possibly TRBD1 (6 bases). The CDR3 covers 17 residues. The germline gives CDR1 LNHDA, CDR2 SQIVND (reference sequence). Trimming took off 2 bases at V and 3 bases at J, with 18 bases between the two ends. CDR3 nucleotides: TGTGCCAGTAGTATATCTCAGGGGCTGATTGGGACAGATACGCAGTATTTT. Translation gives CASSISQGLIGTDTQYF.

This clone occurred once. The J gene is TRBJ2-3, the V gene TRBV7-3; the match to TRBD1 covers 9 bases. The CDR3 is 17 residues long. Germline V lookup: CDR1 SGHTA, CDR2 FQGTGA. Trimming at V came to 5 bases and at J to 8 bases, leaving 17 bases not matched to a gene. The CDR3 bases are TGTGCCAGCAGCCTCCTCCCCGGGACAGGGTCCGGGGGTACGCAGTATTTT. This codes for CASSLLPGTGSGGTQYF.

V usage is TRBV18 and J usage is TRBJ1-1, with 8 nucleotides matching TRBD1. V lost 8 bases to trimming and J lost 0 bases; unmatched junction nucleotides: 2. This CDR3 spans 13 amino acids. The V gene's germline CDR1 is KGHSH and CDR2 LQKENI. The CDR3 spells CASKDRVNTEAFF. The CDR3 DNA reads as TGTGCCAGCAAGGACAGGGTGAACACTGAAGCTTTCTTT.